Sequencing of this T cell receptor beta chain was carried out in a study of blood T cell repertoires in COVID-19. Only in-frame clones appear in the TCRdb table, and some are missing; sequencing was by immunoSEQ multiplex PCR. This table holds 150,000 or so clones, over 75% found once. The CDR3 extends over 12 amino acids. The V gene's germline CDR1 is MNHEY and CDR2 SVGEGT. Trimming shortened V by 6 bases and J by 8 bases, and 13 bases separated the two germline ends. Sequencing was performed on peripheral blood. The receptor was derived from a human donor in a cohort sampled during active COVID-19. The chain joins TRBV6-2 or TRBV6-3 to TRBJ2-5; D not resolved. This CDR3 reads CASSHSPYTQYF. For the CDR3, the DNA is TGTGCCAGCAGCCACTCCCCTTATACCCAGTACTTC.